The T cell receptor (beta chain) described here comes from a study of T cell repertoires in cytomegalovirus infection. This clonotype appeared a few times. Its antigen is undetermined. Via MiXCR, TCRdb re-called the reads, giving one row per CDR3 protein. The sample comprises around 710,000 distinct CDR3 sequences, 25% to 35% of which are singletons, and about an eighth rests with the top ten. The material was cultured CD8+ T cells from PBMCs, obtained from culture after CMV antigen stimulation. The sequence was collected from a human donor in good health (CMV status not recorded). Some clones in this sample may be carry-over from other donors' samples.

CDR3 in amino acids: CASSFHPDTTNTGELFF. CDR3 in DNA: TGTGCCAGCAGTTTCCACCCCGACACTACGAACACCGGGGAGCTGTTTTTT. The chain carries TRBV27 and TRBJ2-2; D ambiguous. Germline V gives CDR1 MNHEY, CDR2 SMNVEV (reference sequence). The ends were cut back, 3 bases at V and 0 bases at J, with 14 bases in the middle. This CDR3 has 17 amino acids.